This TCR beta chain is drawn from a study of T-cell memory formation after mild COVID-19. Across the whole study: Clusters were largely donor specific.

Study-wide points: The SARS-CoV-2 specificity of second-wave clones reaching peak at day 37 remained unverified. Whereas later expanders leaned CD4+, clones contracting day 15 to 85 showed a balanced CD4/CD8 makeup.

TCRdb used MiXCR to reprocess the 5' RACE reads, holding one entry per CDR3 protein. In the table there are some 150,000 distinct CDR3 sequences, roughly a fifth of which are singletons. This clonotype was counted between two and nine times. What it binds is not known. Trimming shortened V by 0 bases and J by 7 bases, and 10 bases separated the two germline ends. Per germline, CDR1 SGHAT and CDR2 FQNNGV. The CDR3 has 14 amino acids. The rearrangement joins TRBV11-2 to TRBJ2-4; D unclear. The sequence derives from an adult woman who had mild COVID-19 (a few samples of this study predate the infection). Cell type and time point are not known. Material: PBMCs or a T cell subset sorted from them (not recorded which). As DNA, the CDR3 is TGTGCCAGCAGCTTAGATCTGGTTGGGAACATTCAGTACTTC. Its translation is CASSLDLVGNIQYF.